This entry features one T cell receptor beta chain sequence. RNA was extracted with the RNeasy kit, and a quantity of roughly 0.5 to 1 ug was reverse transcribed using random hexamers. TCRdb called the immunoSEQ multiplex PCR reads again in MiXCR, with one record for every CDR3 protein. In the table there are roughly 100,000 distinct CDR3 sequences, approximately 94% of which are singletons. The CDR3 loop spans 14 amino acids. CDR1 and CDR2 from the germline V gene are LGHDT and YNNKEL (reference sequence). Trimming stripped 2 bases from V and 4 bases from J, with 11 bases between. This sample is part of a study of CD8 T cells in Susac syndrome.

The TCR originated in a human donor with Susac syndrome. Sequencing was done on a sample of CD8+ T cells from PBMCs. The chain employs TRBV3-1 and TRBJ2-5, with no clear D. Here the CDR3 DNA reads TGTGCCAGCAGCCAACCAGGCTGGGGAGAGACCCAGTACTTC. Protein product: CASSQPGWGETQYF.